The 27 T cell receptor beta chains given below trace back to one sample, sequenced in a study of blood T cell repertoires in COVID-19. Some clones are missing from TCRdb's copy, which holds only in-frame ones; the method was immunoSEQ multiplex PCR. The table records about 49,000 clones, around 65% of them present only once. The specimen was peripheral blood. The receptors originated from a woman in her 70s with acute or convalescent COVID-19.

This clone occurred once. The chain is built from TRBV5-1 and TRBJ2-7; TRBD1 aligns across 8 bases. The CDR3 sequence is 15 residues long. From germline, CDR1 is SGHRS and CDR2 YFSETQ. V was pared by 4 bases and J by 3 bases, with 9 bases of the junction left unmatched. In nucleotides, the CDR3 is TGCGCCAGCAGCACGGACGGGACAGGAGGCTACGAGCAGTACTTC. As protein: CASSTDGTGGYEQYF.

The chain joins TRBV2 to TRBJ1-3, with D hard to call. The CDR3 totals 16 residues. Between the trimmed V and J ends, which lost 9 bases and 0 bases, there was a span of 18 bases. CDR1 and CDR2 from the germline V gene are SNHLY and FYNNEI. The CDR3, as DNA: TGTGCCAGTACAGCGCCGGGAACCGTCTCTGGAAACACCATATATTTT. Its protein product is CASTAPGTVSGNTIYF.

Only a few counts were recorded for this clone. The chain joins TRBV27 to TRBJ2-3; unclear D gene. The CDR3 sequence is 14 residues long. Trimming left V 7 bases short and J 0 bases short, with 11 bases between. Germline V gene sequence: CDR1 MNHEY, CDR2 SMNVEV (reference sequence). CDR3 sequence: CASKITTSTDTQYF. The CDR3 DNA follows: TGTGCCAGCAAAATAACTACTAGCACAGATACGCAGTATTTT.

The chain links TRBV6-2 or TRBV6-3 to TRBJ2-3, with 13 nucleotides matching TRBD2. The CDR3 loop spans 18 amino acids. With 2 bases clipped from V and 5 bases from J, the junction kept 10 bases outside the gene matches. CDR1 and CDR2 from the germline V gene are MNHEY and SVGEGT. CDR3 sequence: CASSYDQTSGGRIDTQYF. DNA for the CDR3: TGTGCCAGCAGTTACGACCAGACTAGCGGGGGGAGGATAGATACGCAGTATTTT.

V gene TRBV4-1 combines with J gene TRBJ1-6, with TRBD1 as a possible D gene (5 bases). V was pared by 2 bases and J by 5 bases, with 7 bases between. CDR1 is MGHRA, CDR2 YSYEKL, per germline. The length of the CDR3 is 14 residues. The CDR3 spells CASSQPGNNSPLHF. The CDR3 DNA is TGCGCCAGCAGCCAACCAGGGAATAATTCACCCCTCCACTTT.

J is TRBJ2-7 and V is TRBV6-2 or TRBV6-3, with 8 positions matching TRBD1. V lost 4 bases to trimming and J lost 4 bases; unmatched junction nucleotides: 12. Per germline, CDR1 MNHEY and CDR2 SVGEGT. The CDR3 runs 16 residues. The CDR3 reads CASSFPPGQGLYEQYF. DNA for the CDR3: TGTGCCAGCAGTTTCCCGCCCGGACAGGGATTGTACGAGCAGTACTTC.

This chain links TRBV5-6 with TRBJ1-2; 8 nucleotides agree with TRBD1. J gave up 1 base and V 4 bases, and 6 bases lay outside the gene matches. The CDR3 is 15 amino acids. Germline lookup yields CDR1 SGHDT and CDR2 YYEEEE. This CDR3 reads CASSVIQGGNYGYTF. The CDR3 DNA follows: TGTGCCAGCAGCGTGATACAGGGGGGTAACTATGGCTACACCTTC.

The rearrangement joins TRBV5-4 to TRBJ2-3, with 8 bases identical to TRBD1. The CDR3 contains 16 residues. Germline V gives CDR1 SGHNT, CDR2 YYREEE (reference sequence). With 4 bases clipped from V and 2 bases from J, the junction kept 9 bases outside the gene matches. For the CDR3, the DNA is TGTGCCAGCAGCGGCCTCGGGACAGGTTACACAGATACGCAGTATTTT. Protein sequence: CASSGLGTGYTDTQYF.

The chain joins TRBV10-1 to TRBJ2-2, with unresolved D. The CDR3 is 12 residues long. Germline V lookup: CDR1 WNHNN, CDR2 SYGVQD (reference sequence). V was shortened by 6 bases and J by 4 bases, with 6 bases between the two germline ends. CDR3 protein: CASSFPTGELFF. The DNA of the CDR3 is TGCGCCAGCAGCTTCCCCACCGGGGAGCTGTTTTTT.

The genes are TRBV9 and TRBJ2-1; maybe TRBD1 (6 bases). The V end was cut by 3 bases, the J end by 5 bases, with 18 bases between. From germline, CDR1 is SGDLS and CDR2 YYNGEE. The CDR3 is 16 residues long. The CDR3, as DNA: TGTGCCAGCAGCGCCCGTTCGTCCAGGGGTGACAATGAGCAGTTCTTC. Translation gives CASSARSSRGDNEQFF.

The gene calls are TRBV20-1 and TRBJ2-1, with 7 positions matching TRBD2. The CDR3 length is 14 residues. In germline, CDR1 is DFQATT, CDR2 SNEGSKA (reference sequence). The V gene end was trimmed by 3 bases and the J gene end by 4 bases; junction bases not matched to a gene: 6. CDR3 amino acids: CSASGWGGYNEQFF. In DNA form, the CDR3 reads TGCAGTGCTAGTGGCTGGGGAGGGTACAATGAGCAGTTCTTC.

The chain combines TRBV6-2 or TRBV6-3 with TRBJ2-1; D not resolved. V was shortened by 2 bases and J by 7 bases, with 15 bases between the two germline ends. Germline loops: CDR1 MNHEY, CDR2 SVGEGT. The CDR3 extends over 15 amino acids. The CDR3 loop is CASSYPASSTNEQFF. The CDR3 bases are TGTGCCAGCAGTTACCCAGCTAGTAGTACGAATGAGCAGTTCTTC.

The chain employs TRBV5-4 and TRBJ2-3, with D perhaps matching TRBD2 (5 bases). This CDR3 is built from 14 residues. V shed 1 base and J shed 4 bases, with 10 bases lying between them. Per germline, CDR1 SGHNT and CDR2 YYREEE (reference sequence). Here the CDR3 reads CASSLTSRADTQYF. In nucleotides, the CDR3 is TGTGCCAGCAGCTTGACTAGTAGGGCAGATACGCAGTATTTT.

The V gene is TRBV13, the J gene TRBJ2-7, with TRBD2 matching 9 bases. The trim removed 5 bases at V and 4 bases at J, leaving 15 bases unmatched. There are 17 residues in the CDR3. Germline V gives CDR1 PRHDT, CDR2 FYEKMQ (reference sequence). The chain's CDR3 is CASSPGGGRASFYEQYF. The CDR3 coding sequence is TGTGCCAGCAGCCCAGGCGGCGGGAGGGCCTCATTTTACGAGCAGTACTTC.

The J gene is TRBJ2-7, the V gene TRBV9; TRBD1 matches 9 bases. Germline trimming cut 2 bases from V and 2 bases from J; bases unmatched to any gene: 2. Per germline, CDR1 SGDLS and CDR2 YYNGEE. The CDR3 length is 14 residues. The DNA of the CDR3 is TGTGCCAGCAGCGTGGGGGACAGGGCCTACGAGCAGTACTTC. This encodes CASSVGDRAYEQYF.

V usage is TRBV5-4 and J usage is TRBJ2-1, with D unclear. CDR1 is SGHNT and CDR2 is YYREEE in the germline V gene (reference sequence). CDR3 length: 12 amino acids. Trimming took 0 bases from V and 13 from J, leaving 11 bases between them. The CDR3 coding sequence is TGTGCCAGCAGCTTGGATGCCATGGGCCAGTTCTTC. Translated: CASSLDAMGQFF.

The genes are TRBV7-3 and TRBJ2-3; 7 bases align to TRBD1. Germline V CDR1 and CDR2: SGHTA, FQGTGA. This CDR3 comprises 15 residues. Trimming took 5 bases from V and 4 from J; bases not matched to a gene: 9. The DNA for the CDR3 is TGTGCCAGCAGCCGAACAGGGGTGGGAGCAGATACGCAGTATTTT. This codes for CASSRTGVGADTQYF.

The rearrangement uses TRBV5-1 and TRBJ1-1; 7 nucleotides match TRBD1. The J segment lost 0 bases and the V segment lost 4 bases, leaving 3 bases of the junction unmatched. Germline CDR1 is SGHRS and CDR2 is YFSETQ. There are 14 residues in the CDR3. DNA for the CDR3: TGCGCCAGCAGCGGGGGACAGATGAACACTGAAGCTTTCTTT. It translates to CASSGGQMNTEAFF.

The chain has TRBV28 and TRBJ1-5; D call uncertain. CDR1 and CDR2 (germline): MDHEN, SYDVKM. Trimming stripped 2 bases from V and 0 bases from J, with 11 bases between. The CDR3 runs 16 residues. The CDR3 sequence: CASSLAASYSNQPQHF. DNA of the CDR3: TGTGCCAGCAGTTTAGCGGCATCCTATAGCAATCAGCCCCAGCATTTT.

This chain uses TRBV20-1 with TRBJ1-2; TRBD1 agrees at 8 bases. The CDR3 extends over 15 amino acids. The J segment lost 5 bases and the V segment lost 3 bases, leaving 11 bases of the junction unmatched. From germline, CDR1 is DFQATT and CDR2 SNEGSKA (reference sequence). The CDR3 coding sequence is TGCAGTGCTAGTGATGGAACGAGACAGGGGTATGGCTACACCTTC. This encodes CSASDGTRQGYGYTF.

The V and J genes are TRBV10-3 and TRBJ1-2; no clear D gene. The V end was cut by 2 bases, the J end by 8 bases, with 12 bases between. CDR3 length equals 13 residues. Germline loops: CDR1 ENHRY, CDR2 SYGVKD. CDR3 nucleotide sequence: TGTGCCATCAGTGAGGGAGGGTATGAGGGCTACACCTTC. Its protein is CAISEGGYEGYTF.

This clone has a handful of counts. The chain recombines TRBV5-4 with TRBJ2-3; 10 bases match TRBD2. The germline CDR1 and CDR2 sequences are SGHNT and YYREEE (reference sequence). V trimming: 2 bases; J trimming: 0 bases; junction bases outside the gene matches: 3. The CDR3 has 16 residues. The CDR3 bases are TGTGCCAGCAGCTTCCTTAGCGGGAGGAGCACAGATACGCAGTATTTT. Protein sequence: CASSFLSGRSTDTQYF.

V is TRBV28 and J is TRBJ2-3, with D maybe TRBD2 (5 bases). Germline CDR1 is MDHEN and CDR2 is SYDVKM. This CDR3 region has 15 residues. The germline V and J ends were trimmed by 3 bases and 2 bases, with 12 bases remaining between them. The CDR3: CASSLVAPDTDTQYF. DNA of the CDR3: TGTGCCAGCAGTTTGGTAGCGCCTGACACAGATACGCAGTATTTT.

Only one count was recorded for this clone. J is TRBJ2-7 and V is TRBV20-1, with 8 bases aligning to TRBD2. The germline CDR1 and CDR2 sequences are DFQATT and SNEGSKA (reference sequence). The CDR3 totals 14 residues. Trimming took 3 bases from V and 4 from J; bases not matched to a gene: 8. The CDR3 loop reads CSASFPGGQYEQYF. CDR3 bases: TGCAGTGCTAGTTTCCCGGGAGGGCAGTACGAGCAGTACTTC.

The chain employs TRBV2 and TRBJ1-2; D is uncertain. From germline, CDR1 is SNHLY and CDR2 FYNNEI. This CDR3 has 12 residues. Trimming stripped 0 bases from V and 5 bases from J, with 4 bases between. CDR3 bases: TGTGCCAGCAGTGAAGCCGAGTATGGCTACACCTTC. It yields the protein CASSEAEYGYTF.

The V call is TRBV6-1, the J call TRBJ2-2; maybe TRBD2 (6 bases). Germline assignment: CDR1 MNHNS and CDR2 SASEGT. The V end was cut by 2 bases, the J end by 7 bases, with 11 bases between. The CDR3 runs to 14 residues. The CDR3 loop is CASSETGVFGELFF. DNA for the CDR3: TGTGCCAGCAGTGAAACGGGAGTTTTCGGGGAGCTGTTTTTT.

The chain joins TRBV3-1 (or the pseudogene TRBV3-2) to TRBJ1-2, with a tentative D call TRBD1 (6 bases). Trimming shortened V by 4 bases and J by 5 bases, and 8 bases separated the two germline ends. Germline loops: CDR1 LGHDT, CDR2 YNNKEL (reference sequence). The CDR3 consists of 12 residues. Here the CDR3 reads CASSLQGYGYTF. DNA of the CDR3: TGTGCCAGCAGCCTACAGGGATATGGCTACACCTTC.